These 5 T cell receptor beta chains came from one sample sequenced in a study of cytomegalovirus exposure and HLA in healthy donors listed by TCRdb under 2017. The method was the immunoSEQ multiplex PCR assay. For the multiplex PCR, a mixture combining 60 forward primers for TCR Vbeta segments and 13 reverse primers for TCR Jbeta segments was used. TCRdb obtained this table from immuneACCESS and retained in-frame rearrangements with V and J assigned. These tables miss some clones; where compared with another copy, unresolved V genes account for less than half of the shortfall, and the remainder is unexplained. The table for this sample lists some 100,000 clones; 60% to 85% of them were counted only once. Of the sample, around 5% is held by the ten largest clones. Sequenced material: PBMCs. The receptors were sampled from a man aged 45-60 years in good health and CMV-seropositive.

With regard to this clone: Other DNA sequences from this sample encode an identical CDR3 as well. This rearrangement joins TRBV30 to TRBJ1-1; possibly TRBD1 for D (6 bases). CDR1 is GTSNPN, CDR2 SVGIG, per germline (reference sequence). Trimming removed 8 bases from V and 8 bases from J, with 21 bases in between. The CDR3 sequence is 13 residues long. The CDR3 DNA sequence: TGTGCCCGCAGCCGGGGGGCTACAACGGAAGCTTTCTTT. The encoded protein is CARSRGATTEAFF.

For the CDR3, the DNA is TGCGCCAGCAGTTCCTACCAGGGCAATGAGCAGTTCTTC. Translated, it gives CASSSYQGNEQFF. This rearrangement joins TRBV10-1 to TRBJ2-1; a weak D match, TRBD1 (5 bases). V was trimmed by 5 bases and J by 6 bases, leaving 11 bases between them. Looked up from germline, CDR1 is WNHNN and CDR2 is SYGVQD (reference sequence). CDR3 length: 13 amino acids.

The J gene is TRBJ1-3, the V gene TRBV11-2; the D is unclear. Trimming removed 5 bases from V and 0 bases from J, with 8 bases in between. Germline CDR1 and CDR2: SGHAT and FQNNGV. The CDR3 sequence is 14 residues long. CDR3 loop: CASSQVSSGNTIYF. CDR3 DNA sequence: TGTGCCAGCAGCCAAGTTAGCTCTGGAAACACCATATATTTT.

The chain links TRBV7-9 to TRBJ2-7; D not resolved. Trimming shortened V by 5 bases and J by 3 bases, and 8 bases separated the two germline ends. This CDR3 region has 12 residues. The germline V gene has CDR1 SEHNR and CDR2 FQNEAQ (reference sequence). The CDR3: CASSLTFYEQYF. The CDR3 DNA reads TGTGCCAGCAGCCTTACTTTCTACGAGCAGTACTTC.

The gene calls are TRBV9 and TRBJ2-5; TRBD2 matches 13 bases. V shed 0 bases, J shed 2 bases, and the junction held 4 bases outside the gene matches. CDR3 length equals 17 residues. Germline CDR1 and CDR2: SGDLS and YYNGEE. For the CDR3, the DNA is TGTGCCAGCAGCGTAGGGACTAGCGGGAGAAAACAAGAGACCCAGTACTTC. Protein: CASSVGTSGRKQETQYF. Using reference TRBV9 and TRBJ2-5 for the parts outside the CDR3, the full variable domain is DSGVTQTPKHLITATGQRVTLRCSPRSGDLSVYWYQQSLDQGLQFLIQYYNGEERAKGNILERFSAQQFPDLHSELNLSSLELGDSALYFCASSVGTSGRKQETQYFGPGTRLLVL.